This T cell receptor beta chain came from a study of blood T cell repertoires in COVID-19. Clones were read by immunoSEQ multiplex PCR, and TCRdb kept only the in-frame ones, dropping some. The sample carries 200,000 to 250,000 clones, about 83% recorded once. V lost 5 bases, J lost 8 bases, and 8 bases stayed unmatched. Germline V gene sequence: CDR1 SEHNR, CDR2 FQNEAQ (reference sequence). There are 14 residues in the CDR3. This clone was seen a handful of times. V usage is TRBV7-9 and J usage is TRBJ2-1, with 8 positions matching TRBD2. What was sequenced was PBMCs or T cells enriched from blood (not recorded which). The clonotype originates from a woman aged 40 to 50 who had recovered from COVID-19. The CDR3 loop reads CASSQGLGGYEQFF. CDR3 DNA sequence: TGTGCCAGCAGCCAGGGACTAGGTGGCTATGAGCAGTTCTTC.